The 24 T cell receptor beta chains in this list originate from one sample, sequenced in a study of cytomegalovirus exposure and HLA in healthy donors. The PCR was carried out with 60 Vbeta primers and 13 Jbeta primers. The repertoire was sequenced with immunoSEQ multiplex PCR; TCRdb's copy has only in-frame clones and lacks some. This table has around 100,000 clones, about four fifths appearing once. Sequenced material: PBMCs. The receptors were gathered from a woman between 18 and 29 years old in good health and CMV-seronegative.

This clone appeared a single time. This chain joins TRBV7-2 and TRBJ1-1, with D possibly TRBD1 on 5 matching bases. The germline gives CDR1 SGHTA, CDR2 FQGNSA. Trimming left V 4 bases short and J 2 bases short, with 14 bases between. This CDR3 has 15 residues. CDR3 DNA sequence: TGTGCCAGCAGCTCGCAGGGTACGACAAACACTGAAGCTTTCTTT. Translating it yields CASSSQGTTNTEAFF.

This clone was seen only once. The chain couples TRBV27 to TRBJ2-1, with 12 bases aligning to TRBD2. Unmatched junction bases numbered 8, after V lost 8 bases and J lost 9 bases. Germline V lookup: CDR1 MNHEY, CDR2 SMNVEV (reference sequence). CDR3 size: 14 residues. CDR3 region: CASGPGLAGIEQFF. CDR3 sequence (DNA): TGTGCCAGCGGTCCAGGACTAGCGGGAATTGAGCAGTTCTTC.

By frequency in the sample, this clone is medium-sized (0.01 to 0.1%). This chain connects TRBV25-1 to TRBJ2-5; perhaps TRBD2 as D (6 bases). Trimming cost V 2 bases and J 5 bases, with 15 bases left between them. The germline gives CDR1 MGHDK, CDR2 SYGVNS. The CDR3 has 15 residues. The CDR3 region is CASSESATAGETQYF. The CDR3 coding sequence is TGTGCCAGCAGTGAAAGTGCCACTGCGGGGGAGACCCAGTACTTC.

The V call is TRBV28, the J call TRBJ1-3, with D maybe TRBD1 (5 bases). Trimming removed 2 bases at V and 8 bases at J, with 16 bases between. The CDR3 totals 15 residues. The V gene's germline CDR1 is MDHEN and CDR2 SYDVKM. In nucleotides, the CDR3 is TGTGCCAGCAGTTTAGGGGGGGTAGGGAAGGACACCATATATTTT. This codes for CASSLGGVGKDTIYF.

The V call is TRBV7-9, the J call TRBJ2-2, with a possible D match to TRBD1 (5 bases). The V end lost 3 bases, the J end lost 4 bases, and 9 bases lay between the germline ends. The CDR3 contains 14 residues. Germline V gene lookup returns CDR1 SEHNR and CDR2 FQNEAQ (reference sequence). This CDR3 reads CASSFSGLTGELFF. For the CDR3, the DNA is TGTGCCAGCAGCTTCTCAGGGCTCACCGGGGAGCTGTTTTTT.

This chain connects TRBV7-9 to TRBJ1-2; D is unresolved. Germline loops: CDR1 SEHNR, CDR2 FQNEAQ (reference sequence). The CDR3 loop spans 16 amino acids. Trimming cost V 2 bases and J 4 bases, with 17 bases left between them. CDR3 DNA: TGTGCCAGCAGCTTAATCCCTAGAACCTATTTCTATGGCTACACCTTC. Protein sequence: CASSLIPRTYFYGYTF.

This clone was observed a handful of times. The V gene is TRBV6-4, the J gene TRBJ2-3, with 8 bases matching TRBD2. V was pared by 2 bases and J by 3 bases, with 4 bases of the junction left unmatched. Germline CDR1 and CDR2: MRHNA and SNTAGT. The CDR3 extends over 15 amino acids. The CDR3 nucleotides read TGTGCCAGCAGTGACGGGGCGGGAGGAACAGATACGCAGTATTTT. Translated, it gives CASSDGAGGTDTQYF.

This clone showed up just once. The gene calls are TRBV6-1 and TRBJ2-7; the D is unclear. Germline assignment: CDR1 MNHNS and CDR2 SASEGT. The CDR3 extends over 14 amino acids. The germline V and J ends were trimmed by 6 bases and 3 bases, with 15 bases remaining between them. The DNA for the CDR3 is TGTGCCAGCAGCCCTTTTGCAGGATTCTACGAGCAGTACTTC. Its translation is CASSPFAGFYEQYF.

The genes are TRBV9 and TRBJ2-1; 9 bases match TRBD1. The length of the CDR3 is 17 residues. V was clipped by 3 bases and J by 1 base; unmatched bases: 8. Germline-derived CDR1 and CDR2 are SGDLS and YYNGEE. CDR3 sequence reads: CASSGGTGRSSYNEQFF. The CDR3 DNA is TGTGCCAGCAGCGGGGGGACAGGGCGCTCATCCTACAATGAGCAGTTCTTC.

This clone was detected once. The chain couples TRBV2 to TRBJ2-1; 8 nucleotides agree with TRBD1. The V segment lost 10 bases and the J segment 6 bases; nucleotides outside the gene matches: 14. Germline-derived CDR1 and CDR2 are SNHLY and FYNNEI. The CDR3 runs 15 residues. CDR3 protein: CATIKRTGIRNEQFF. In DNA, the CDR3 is TGTGCCACCATTAAAAGGACAGGGATCCGCAATGAGCAGTTCTTC.

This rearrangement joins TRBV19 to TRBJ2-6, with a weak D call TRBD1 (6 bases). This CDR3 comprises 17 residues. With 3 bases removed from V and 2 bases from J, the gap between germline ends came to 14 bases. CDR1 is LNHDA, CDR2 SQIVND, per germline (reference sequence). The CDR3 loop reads CASSMETGLAGANVLTF. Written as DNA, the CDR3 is TGTGCCAGTAGTATGGAAACAGGGCTGGCTGGGGCCAACGTCCTGACTTTC.

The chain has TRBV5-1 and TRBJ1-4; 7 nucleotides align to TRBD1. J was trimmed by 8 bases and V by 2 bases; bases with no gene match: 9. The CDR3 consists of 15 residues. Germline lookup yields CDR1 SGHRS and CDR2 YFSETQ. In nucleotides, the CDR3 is TGCGCCAGCAGCTTCCCACGACAGGGACGCGAAAAACTGTTTTTT. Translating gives CASSFPRQGREKLFF.

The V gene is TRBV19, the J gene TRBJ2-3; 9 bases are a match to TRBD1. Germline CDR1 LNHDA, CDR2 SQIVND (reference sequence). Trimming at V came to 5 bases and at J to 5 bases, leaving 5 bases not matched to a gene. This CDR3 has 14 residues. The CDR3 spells CASSPLDRGDTQYF. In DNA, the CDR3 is TGTGCCAGTAGTCCACTGGACAGGGGAGATACGCAGTATTTT.

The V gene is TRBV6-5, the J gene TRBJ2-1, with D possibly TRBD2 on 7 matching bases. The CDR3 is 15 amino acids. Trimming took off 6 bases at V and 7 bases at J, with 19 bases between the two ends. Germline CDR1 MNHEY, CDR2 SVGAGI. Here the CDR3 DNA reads TGTGCCAGCAGAGAACAGGGTGGGGGGGTGAATGAGCAGTTCTTC. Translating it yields CASREQGGGVNEQFF.

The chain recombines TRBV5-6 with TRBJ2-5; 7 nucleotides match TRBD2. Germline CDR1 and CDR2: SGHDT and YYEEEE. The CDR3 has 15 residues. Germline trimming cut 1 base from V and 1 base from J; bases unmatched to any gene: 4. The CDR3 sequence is CASSLRAGLQETQYF. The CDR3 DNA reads TGTGCCAGCAGCTTGAGAGCGGGGCTCCAAGAGACCCAGTACTTC.

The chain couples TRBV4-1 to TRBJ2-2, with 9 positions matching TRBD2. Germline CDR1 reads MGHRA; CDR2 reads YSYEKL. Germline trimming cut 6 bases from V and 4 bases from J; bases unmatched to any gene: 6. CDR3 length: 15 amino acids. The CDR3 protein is CASRGGLASTGELFF. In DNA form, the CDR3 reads TGCGCCAGCAGGGGGGGACTAGCATCCACCGGGGAGCTGTTTTTT.

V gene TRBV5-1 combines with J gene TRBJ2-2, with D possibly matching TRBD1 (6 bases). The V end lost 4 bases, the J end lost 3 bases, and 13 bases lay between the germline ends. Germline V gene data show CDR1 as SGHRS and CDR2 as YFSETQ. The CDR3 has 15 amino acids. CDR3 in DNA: TGCGCCAGCAGCCCCTCAGGGGCCGACACCGGGGAGCTGTTTTTT. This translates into CASSPSGADTGELFF. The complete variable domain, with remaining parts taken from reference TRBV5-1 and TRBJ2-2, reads KAGVTQTPRYLIKTRGQQVTLSCSPISGHRSVSWYQQTPGQGLQFLFEYFSETQRNKGNFPGRFSGRQFSNSRSEMNVSTLELGDSALYLCASSPSGADTGELFFGEGSRLTVL.

CDR3 nucleotide sequence: TGTGCCAGCTCCTGGGACAGGGTGAACACTGAAGCTTTCTTT. As protein: CASSWDRVNTEAFF. The chain couples TRBV18 to TRBJ1-1; 9 bases fit TRBD1. This CDR3 has 14 amino acids. V was pared by 6 bases and J by 0 bases, with 2 bases of the junction left unmatched. Looked up from germline, CDR1 is KGHSH and CDR2 is LQKENI. Using reference TRBV18 and TRBJ1-1 for the parts outside the CDR3, the full variable domain is NAGVMQNPRHLVRRRGQEARLRCSPMKGHSHVYWYRQLPEEGLKFMVYLQKENIIDESGMPKERFSAEFPKEGPSILRIQQVVRGDSAAYFCASSWDRVNTEAFFGQGTRLTVV.

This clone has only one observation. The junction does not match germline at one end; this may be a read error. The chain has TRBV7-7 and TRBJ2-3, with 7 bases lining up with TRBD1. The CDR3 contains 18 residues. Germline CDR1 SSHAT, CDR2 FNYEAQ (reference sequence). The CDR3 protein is CASSLLPTGKGSTDTQYF. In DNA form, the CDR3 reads TGTGCTAGCAGCTTACTTCCGACAGGGAAAGGTAGCACAGATACGCAGTATTTT.

The CDR3 sequence: CASRRFRDINTGELFF. The CDR3 DNA reads TGTGCCAGCCGCCGCTTCCGGGACATAAACACCGGGGAGCTGTTTTTT. The rearrangement links TRBV19 to TRBJ2-2; possible D gene TRBD1, 6 bases. CDR1 is LNHDA and CDR2 is SQIVND in the germline V gene (reference sequence). Trimming removed 9 bases at V and 2 bases at J, with 19 bases between. This CDR3 has 16 amino acids.

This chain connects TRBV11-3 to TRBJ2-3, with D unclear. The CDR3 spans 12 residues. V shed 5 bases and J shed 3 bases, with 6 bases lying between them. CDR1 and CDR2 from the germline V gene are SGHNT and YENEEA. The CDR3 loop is CASSHLTDTQYF. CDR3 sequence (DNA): TGTGCCAGCAGCCACCTAACAGATACGCAGTATTTT.

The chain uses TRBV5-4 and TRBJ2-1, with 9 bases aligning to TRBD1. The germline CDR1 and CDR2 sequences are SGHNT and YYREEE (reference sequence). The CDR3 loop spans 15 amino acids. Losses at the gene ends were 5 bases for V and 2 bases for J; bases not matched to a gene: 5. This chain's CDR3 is CASRLTGGPYNEQFF. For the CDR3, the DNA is TGTGCCAGCAGACTGACAGGGGGGCCCTACAATGAGCAGTTCTTC.

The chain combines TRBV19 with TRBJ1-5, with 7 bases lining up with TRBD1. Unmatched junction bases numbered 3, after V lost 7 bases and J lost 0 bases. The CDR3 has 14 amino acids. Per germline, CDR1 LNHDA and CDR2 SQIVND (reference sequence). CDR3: CASTGQISNQPQHF. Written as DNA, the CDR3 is TGTGCCAGTACGGGACAGATTAGCAATCAGCCCCAGCATTTT.

CDR3 nucleotide sequence: TGCGCCAGCAGCTTGTACCGGGACACGAACACTGAAGCTTTCTTT. It codes for CASSLYRDTNTEAFF. The J gene is TRBJ1-1, the V gene TRBV5-1; perhaps TRBD1 as D (6 bases). Germline-derived CDR1 and CDR2 are SGHRS and YFSETQ. V was shortened by 1 base and J by 1 base, with 11 bases between the two germline ends. The CDR3 consists of 15 residues.